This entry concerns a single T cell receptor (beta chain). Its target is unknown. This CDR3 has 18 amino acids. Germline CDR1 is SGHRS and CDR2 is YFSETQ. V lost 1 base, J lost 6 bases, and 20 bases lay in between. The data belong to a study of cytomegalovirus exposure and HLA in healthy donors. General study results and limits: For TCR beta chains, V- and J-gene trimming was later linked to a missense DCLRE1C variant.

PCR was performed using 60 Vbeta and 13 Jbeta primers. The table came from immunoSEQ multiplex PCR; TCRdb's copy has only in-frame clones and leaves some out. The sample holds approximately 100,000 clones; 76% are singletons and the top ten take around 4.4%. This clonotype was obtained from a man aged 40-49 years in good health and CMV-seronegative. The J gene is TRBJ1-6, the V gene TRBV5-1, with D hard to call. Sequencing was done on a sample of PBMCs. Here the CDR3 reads CASSLRVVGEGFNSPLHF. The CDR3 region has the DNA TGCGCCAGCAGCTTGAGGGTGGTCGGAGAGGGTTTTAATTCACCCCTCCACTTT.